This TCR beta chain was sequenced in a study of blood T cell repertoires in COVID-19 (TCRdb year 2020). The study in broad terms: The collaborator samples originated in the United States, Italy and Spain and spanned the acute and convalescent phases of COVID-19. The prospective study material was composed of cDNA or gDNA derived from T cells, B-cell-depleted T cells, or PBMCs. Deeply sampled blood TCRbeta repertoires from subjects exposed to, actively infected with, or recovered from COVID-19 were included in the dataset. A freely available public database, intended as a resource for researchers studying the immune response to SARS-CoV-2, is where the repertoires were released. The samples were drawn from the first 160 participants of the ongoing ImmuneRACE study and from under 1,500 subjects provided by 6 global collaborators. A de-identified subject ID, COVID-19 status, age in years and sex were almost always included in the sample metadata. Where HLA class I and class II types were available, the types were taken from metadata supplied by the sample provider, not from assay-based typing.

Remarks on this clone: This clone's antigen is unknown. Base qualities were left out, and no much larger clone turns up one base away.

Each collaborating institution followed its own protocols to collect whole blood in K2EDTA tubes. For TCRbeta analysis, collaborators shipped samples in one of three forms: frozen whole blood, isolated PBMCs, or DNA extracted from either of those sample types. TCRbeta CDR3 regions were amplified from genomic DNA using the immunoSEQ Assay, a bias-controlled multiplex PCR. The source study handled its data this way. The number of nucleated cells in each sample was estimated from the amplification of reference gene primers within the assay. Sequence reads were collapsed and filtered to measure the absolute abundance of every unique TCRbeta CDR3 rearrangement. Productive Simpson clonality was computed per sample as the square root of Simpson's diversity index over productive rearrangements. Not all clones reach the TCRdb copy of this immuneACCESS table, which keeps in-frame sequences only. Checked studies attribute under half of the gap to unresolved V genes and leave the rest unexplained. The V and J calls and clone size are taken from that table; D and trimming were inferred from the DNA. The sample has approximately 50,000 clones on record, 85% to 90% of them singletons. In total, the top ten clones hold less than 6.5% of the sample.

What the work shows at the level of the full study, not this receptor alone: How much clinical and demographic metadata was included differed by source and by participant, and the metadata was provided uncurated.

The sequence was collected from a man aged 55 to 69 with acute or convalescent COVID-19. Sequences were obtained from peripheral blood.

The CDR3 in this case is CASSLAGGRGDTYEQYF. The nucleotide sequence reads as follows: TGTGCCAGCAGCTTGGCTGGCGGGAGAGGGGATACCTACGAGCAGTACTTC. The chain links TRBV5-5 with TRBJ2-7; 7 middle bases align to TRBD2. Relative to germline, V is missing 0 bases and J is missing 2 bases, with 11 bases of the junction outside any gene match. Reading from cysteine to phenylalanine, the CDR3 counts 17 amino acids. Only the CDR3 DNA stays, 51 bases, in frame from base 1. The germline V gene (reference sequence) gives CDR1 as SGHKS and CDR2 as YYEKEE.